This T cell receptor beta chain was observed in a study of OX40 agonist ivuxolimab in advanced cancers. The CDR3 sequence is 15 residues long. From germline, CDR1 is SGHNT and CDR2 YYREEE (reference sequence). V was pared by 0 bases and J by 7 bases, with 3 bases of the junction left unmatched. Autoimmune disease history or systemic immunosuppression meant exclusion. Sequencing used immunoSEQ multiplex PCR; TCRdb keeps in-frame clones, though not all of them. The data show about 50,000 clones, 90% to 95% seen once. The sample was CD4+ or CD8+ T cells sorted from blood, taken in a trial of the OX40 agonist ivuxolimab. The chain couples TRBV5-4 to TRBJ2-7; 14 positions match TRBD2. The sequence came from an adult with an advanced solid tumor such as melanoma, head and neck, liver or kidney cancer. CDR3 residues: CASSLGTSGRYEQYF. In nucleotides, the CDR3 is TGTGCCAGCAGCTTGGGGACTAGCGGGAGGTATGAGCAGTACTTC.